This T cell receptor beta chain was retrieved from a study of T-cell reconstitution after alpha-beta-depleted transplantation in children. The CDR3 runs 13 residues. Germline-derived CDR1 and CDR2 are SEHNR and FQNEAQ (reference sequence). As concerns this clonotype: Its antigen is currently unknown. A much larger clonotype is one base distant, so this may be a read error.

Preparation of the TCRbeta library involved a method that used unique molecular identifiers. Via MiXCR, TCRdb re-called the PCR reads, giving one row per CDR3 protein. The sample includes hundreds of thousands of distinct CDR3 sequences, over 10% of them seen just once. Study-wide findings and caveats: Expanded clones from the graft, numbering several hundred, reportedly supplied alpha-beta T cells about two months after transplant. The study traced high day-60 TCRbeta diversity in some patients to surviving recipient T cells and thymic progenitors. Newly produced T cells mostly provided counts and TCRbeta diversity after one year, as hyperexpanded clones declined.

V is TRBV7-9 and J is TRBJ2-3, with D possibly being TRBD2 (6 bases). The sample in question was PBMCs, mostly from graft donor cells, obtained 360 days after TCRalphabeta/CD19-depleted stem cell transplant. The origin of this receptor is a male patient between 10 and 17 years old who had a stem cell transplant for acute myeloid leukemia, so the T cells may come from the graft donor. The CDR3 loop reads CASSLWRGDRQYF. The CDR3 coding sequence is TGTGCCAGCAGCTTATGGCGGGGAGATAGGCAGTATTTT.